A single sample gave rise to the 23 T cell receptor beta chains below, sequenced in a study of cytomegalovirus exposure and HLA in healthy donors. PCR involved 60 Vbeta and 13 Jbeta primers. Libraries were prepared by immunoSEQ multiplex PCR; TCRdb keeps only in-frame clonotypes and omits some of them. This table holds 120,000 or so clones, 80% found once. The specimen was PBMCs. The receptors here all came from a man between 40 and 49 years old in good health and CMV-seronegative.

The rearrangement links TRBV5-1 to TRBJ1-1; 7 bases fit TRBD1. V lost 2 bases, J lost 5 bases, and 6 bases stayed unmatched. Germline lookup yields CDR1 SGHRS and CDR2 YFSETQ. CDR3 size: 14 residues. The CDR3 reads CASSLRGRYTEAFF. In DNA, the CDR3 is TGCGCCAGCAGCTTAAGGGGGCGTTATACTGAAGCTTTCTTT.

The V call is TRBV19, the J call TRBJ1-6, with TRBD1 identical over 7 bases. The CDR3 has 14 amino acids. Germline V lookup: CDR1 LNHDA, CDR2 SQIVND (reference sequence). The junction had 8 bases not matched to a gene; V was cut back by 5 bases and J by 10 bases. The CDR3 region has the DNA TGTGCCAGTAGTCCAACGACAGGGAGATCACCCCTCCACTTT. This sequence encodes CASSPTTGRSPLHF.

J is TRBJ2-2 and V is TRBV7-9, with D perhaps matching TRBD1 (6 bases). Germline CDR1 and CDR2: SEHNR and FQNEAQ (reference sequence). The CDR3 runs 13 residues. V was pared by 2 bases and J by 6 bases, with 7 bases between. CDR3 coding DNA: TGTGCCAGCAGCTTAAAGGGGGCCGGGGAGCTGTTTTTT. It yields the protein CASSLKGAGELFF.

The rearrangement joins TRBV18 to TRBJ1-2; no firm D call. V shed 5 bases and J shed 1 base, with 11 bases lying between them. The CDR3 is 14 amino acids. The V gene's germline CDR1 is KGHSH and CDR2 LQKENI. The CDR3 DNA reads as TGTGCCAGCTCAGGCGGCACCTTTAACTATGGCTACACCTTC. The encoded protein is CASSGGTFNYGYTF.

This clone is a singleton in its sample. In DNA, the CDR3 is TGTGCCAGCAGCTTGGGGGACAGGCCTAGCTCTGGGGCCAACGTCCTGACTTTC. Its protein is CASSLGDRPSSGANVLTF. V usage is TRBV5-4 and J usage is TRBJ2-6; 8 bases map to TRBD1. The J segment lost 0 bases and the V segment lost 0 bases, leaving 5 bases of the junction unmatched. Per germline, CDR1 SGHNT and CDR2 YYREEE (reference sequence). The CDR3 length is 18 residues.

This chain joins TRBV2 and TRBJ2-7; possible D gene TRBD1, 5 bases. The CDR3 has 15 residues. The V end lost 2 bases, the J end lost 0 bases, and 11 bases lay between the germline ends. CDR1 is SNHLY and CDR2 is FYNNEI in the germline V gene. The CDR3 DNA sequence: TGTGCCAGCAGTGAAACTGTGGACACCTCCTACGAGCAGTACTTC. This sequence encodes CASSETVDTSYEQYF. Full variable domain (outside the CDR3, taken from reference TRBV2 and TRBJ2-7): EPEVTQTPSHQVTQMGQEVILRCVPISNHLYFYWYRQILGQKVEFLVSFYNNEISEKSEIFDDQFSVERPDGSNFTLKIRSTKLEDSAMYFCASSETVDTSYEQYFGPGTRLTVT.

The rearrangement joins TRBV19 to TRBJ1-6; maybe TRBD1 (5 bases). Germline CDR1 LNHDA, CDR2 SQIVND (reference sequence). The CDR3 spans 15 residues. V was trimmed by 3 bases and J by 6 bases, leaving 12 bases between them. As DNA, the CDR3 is TGTGCCAGTAGTATCTCCAAGGACACTAATTCACCCCTCCACTTT. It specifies CASSISKDTNSPLHF. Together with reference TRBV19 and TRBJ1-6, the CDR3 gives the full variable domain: DGGITQSPKYLFRKEGQNVTLSCEQNLNHDAMYWYRQDPGQGLRLIYYSQIVNDFQKGDIAEGYSVSREKKESFPLTVTSAQKNPTAFYLCASSISKDTNSPLHFGNGTRLTVT.

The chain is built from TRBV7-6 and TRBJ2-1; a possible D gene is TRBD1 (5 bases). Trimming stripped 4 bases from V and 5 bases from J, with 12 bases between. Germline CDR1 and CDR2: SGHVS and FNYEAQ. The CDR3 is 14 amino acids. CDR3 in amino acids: CASSSWAGNNEQFF. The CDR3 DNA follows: TGTGCCAGCAGCTCCTGGGCAGGGAACAATGAGCAGTTCTTC.

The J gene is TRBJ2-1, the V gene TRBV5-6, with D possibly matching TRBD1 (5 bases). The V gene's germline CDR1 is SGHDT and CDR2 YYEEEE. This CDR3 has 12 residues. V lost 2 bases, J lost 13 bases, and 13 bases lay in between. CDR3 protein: CASSLQDFPQFF. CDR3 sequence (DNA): TGTGCCAGCAGCTTACAGGATTTCCCTCAGTTCTTC.

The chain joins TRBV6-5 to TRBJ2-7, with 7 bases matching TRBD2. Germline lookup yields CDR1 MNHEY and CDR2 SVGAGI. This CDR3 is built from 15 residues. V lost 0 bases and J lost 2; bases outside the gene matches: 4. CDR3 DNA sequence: TGTGCCAGCAGTTACTCAGCGGGGCTACCCTACGAGCAGTACTTC. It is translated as CASSYSAGLPYEQYF.

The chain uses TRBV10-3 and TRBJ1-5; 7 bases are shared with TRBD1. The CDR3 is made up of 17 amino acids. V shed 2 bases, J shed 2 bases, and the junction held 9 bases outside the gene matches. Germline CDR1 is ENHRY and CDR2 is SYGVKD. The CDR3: CAISEEVRGFGNQPQHF. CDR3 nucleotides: TGTGCCATCAGTGAGGAGGTCAGGGGGTTCGGCAATCAGCCCCAGCATTTT.

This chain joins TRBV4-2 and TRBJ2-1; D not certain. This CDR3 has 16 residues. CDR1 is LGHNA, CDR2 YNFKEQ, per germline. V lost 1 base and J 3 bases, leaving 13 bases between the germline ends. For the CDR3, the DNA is TGTGCCAGCAGCCAAGGTCTTGGCACACACTACAATGAGCAGTTCTTC. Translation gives CASSQGLGTHYNEQFF.

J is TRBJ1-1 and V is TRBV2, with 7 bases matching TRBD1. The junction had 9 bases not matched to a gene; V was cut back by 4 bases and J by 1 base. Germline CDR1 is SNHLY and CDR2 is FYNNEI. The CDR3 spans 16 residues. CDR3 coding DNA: TGTGCCAGCAGTGCAGGGACAGCGGGGGAGAACACTGAAGCTTTCTTT. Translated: CASSAGTAGENTEAFF.

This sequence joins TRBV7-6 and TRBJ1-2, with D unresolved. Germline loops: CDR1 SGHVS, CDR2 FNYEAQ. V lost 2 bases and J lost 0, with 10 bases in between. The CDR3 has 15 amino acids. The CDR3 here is CASSLRALSNYGYTF. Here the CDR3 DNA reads TGTGCCAGCAGCTTACGCGCCCTCTCTAACTATGGCTACACCTTC.

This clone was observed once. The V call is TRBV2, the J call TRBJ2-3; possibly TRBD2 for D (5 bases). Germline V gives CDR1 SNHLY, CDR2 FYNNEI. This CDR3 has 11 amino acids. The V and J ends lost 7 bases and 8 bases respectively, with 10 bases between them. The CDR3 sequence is CASTLRGTQYF. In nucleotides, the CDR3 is TGTGCCAGCACCCTCCGGGGTACGCAGTATTTT.

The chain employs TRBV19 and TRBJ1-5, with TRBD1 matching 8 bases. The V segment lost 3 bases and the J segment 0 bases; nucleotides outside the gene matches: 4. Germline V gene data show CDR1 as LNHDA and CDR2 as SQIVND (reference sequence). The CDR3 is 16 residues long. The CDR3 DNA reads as TGTGCCAGTAGTATCCGGGACAGGCTTAGCAATCAGCCCCAGCATTTT. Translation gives CASSIRDRLSNQPQHF.

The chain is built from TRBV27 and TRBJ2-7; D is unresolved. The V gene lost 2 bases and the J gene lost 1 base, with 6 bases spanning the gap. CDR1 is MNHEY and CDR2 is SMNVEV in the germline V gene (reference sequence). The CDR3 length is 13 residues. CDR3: CASSLQESYEQYF. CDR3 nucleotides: TGTGCCAGCAGTTTACAAGAGTCCTACGAGCAGTACTTC.

In DNA, the CDR3 is TGTGCCAGCAGTTCCTCTAGACTAGCGTCTGAGAACGAGCAGTACTTC. Its protein product is CASSSSRLASENEQYF. V is TRBV28 and J is TRBJ2-7, with TRBD2 matching 8 bases. The CDR3 length is 16 residues. Germline CDR1 reads MDHEN; CDR2 reads SYDVKM. The V and J ends lost 4 bases and 5 bases, in that order; junction bases with no gene match: 13.

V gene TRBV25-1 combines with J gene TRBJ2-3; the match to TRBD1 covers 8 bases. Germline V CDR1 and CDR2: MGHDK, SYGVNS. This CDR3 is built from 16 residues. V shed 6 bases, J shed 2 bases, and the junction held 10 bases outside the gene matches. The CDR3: CASSRWRDRPTDTQYF. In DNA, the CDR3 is TGTGCCAGCAGCCGTTGGAGGGACAGGCCCACAGATACGCAGTATTTT.

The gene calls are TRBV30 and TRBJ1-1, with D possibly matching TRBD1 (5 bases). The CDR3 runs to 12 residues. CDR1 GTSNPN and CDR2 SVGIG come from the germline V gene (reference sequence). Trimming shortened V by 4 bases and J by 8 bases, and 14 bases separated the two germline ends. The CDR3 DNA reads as TGTGCCTGGAATCCTTCGGGGGTAGAAGCTTTCTTT. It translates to CAWNPSGVEAFF.

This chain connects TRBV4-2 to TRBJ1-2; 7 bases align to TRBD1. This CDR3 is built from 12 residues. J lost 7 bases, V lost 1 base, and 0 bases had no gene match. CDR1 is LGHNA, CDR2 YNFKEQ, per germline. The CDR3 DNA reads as TGTGCCAGCAGCCAAGGACAGGGTGGCTACACCTTC. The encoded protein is CASSQGQGGYTF.

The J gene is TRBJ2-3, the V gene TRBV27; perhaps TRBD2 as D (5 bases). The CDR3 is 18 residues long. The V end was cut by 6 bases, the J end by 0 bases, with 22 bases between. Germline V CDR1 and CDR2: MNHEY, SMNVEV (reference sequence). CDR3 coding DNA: TGTGCCAGCAGCTACACTCCCGCTAGCCTCGAGAGCACAGATACGCAGTATTTT. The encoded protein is CASSYTPASLESTDTQYF.

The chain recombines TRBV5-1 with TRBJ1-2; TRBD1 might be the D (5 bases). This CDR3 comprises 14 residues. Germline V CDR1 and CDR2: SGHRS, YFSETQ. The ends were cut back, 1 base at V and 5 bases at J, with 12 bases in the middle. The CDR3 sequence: CASSLLGEAYGYTF. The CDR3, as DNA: TGCGCCAGCAGCTTGTTGGGGGAGGCTTATGGCTACACCTTC.